The T cell receptor beta chain described here comes from a study of blood T cell repertoires in COVID-19. J lost 3 bases, V lost 4 bases, and 11 bases had no gene match. The CDR3 consists of 19 residues. Looked up from germline, CDR1 is SEHNR and CDR2 is FQNEAQ (reference sequence). Original processing notes: Quantification of nucleated cells was approximated via reference gene primer amplification. TCRdb keeps only in-frame clones here, not all; method: immunoSEQ multiplex PCR. That table supplies the V and J calls and clone size; D and trimming were determined from the DNA. This sample yields about 44,000 clones, of which more than 65% are seen a single time; less than 5% belongs to the top ten.

The chain combines TRBV7-9 with TRBJ2-6; TRBD2 agrees at 11 bases. The TCR comes from a woman aged 65 to 85 with acute or convalescent COVID-19. The sample consisted of peripheral blood. CDR3 sequence (DNA): TGTGCCAGCAGCTCCGCGACTAGCGGGATAGCGGTTGGGGCCAACGTCCTGACTTTC. Its translation: CASSSATSGIAVGANVLTF.